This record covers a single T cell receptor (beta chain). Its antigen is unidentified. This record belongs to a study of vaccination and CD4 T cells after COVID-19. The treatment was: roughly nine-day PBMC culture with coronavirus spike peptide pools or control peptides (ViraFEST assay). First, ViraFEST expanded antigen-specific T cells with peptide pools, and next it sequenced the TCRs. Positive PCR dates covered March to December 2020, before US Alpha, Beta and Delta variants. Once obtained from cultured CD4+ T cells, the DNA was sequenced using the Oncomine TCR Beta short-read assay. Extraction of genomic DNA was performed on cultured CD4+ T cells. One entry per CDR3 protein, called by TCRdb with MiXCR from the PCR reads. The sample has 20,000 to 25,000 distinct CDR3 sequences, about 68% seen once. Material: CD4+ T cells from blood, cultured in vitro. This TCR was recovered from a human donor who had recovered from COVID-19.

The CDR3 nucleotides are TGTGCCAGCAGCCCACGCCGGGGGTTCGATGGCTACACCTTC. This codes for CASSPRRGFDGYTF. The chain employs TRBV5-4 and TRBJ1-2; D possibly corresponds to TRBD1 (5 bases). V shed 4 bases and J shed 6 bases, with 16 bases lying between them. The germline gives CDR1 SGHNT, CDR2 YYREEE (reference sequence). CDR3 length equals 14 residues.